The entry below gives a single T cell receptor (beta chain) sequence along with its context. Its specificity is not known. This entry belongs to a study of T cells expressing NK-cell markers. TCRdb derives one entry per CDR3 protein from the 5' RACE reads, leaving out DNA. Recorded for this sample: 300,000 to 450,000 distinct CDR3 sequences. The CDR3 is 14 residues long. CDR1 SEHNR and CDR2 FQNEAQ come from the germline V gene (reference sequence). Study-level findings and limits: HCMV specificity of the expanded NKG2C+ T cell clones stayed unclear. The share of CD8+ T cells held by dominant NKG2C+ clonotypes was roughly 1.0-7.5% in roughly 6 donors.

The clonotype comes from a man aged 18 to 69 in good health. The sequencing input was blood T cells: a sorted CD56 or NKG2C T cell subset, CD4+ or CD8+ T cells, or bulk PBMC T cells (not recorded which). V gene TRBV7-9 combines with J gene TRBJ2-7; TCRdb's D call of TRBD2 is untestable without DNA. The CDR3 sequence is CASSAPGLFYEQYF.